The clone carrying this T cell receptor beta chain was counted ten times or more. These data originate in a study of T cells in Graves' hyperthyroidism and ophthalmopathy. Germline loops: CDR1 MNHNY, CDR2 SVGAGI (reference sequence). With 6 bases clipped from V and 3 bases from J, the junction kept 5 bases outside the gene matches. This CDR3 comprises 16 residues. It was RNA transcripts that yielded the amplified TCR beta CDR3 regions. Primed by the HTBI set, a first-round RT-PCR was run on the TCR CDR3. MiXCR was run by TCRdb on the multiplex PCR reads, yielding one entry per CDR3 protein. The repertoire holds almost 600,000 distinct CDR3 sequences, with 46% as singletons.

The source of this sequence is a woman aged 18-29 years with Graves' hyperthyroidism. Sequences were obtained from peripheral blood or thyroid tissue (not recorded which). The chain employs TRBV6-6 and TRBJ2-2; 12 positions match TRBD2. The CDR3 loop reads CASRPRLAGDTGELFF. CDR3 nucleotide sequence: TGTGCCAGCAGACCCAGACTAGCGGGAGACACCGGGGAGCTGTTTTTT.